This T cell receptor beta chain originates from a study of blood T cell repertoires in COVID-19. As for the study in general: PBMCs, B-cell-depleted T cells, or T cells were the source of the cDNA or gDNA that made up the material.

The CDR3 spans 15 residues. With 2 bases clipped from V and 5 bases from J, the junction kept 6 bases outside the gene matches. CDR1 SGHKS and CDR2 YYEKEE come from the germline V gene (reference sequence). The method was immunoSEQ multiplex PCR; TCRdb's version includes in-frame clones alone and lacks a portion of them. The repertoire holds about 57,000 clones, with around three quarters as singletons. The V call is TRBV5-5, the J call TRBJ1-1; TRBD1 matches 10 bases. This sequence originates from a human donor in a cohort sampled during active COVID-19. Sequences were obtained from peripheral blood. Written as DNA, the CDR3 is TGTGCCAGCAGCTTATCAACGGGACAGGGGACTGAAGCTTTCTTT. Translation: CASSLSTGQGTEAFF.